Detailed here is one T cell receptor (beta chain). Its cognate antigen is unknown. Sequenced by immunoSEQ multiplex PCR; TCRdb stores in-frame clones only, minus some. The repertoire holds under 350,000 clones, about 86% seen once, with about 1% in the top ten. Separation from the roughly 670-subject first cohort characterized the roughly 120-subject validation cohort, to which the donors belonged. The data are from a study of cytomegalovirus exposure and HLA in healthy donors. CDR1 and CDR2 (germline): SNHLY, FYNNEI. The CDR3 is 15 amino acids. The V gene lost 2 bases and the J gene lost 2 bases, with 12 bases spanning the gap. Overall study findings and caveats: The classifier reportedly diagnosed cytomegalovirus status with high specificity and sensitivity.

The sequencing input was PBMCs. The V and J genes are TRBV2 and TRBJ2-5; D unresolved. The TCR was taken from a woman aged 18-29 years in good health and CMV-seronegative. In nucleotides, the CDR3 is TGTGCCAGCAGTGAACGGGTCGGCAGACAAGAGACCCAGTACTTC. Translated: CASSERVGRQETQYF.